The rows below give T cell receptor beta chains drawn from one sample of a study of cytomegalovirus exposure and HLA in healthy donors. Profiling relied on immunoSEQ multiplex PCR, and the TCRdb table lists in-frame clones only, not all of them. This sample has roughly 200,000 clones, with more than 65% found just once. Sequenced input: PBMCs. All receptors derive from a young woman in good health and CMV-seropositive. The CDR3 runs from the conserved cysteine through the conserved F or W. A D gene is named only where the DNA matches it firmly. Not every row has a clone size; where given, it reads once, few, many or a size class.

clone_size,v_call,j_call,cdr3_length,d_call,cdr3_aa,cdr3_nt
.,TRBV4-1,TRBJ2-7,14,.,CASSHPGDTYEQYF,TGCGCCAGCAGCCACCCAGGGGATACCTACGAGCAGTACTTC
few,TRBV7-9,TRBJ2-7,13,.,CASSLGTAYEQYF,TGTGCCAGCAGCTTAGGGACAGCCTACGAGCAGTACTTC
.,TRBV19,TRBJ2-6,16,.,CASRYPTVAGANVLTF,TGTGCCAGCCGCTACCCTACAGTTGCTGGGGCCAACGTCCTGACTTTC
.,TRBV4-1,TRBJ2-5,16,TRBD2,CASSQDPFSGQETQYF,TGCGCCAGCAGCCAAGATCCTTTTAGCGGGCAAGAGACCCAGTACTTC
.,TRBV18,TRBJ2-7,16,.,CASSPMSFPDTYEQYF,TGTGCCAGCTCACCAATGAGTTTCCCCGATACCTACGAGCAGTACTTC
.,TRBV18,TRBJ2-7,14,.,CASSLFGHNYEQYF,TGTGCCAGCTCCCTTTTTGGGCATAACTACGAGCAGTACTTC
.,TRBV19,TRBJ2-2,14,TRBD1,CASGQGIVAGELFF,TGTGCCAGTGGACAGGGGATTGTTGCCGGGGAGCTGTTTTTT
few,TRBV6-5,TRBJ1-6,13,TRBD1,CASIRTGDSPLHF,TGTGCCAGCATTAGGACAGGGGATTCACCCCTCCACTTT
.,TRBV11-2,TRBJ1-2,13,.,CASSLGQGSGYTF,TGTGCCAGCAGTTTGGGGCAGGGCTCTGGCTACACCTTC
.,TRBV6-5,TRBJ2-1,15,.,CASRDHRVEDNEQFF,TGTGCCAGCAGGGACCACAGGGTAGAAGACAATGAGCAGTTCTTC
.,TRBV9,TRBJ2-3,15,.,CASSVGGPKTDTQYF,TGTGCCAGCAGCGTAGGAGGGCCTAAAACAGATACGCAGTATTTT
.,TRBV10-3,TRBJ2-7,18,TRBD2,CAISEPGVAGFSSYEQYF,TGTGCCATCAGTGAGCCTGGAGTAGCGGGGTTTAGCTCCTACGAGCAGTACTTC
.,TRBV18,TRBJ1-1,16,TRBD1,CASLPTAQGVNTEAFF,TGTGCCAGCTTACCGACAGCCCAGGGGGTGAACACTGAAGCTTTCTTT
.,TRBV9,TRBJ2-3,18,TRBD2,CASSGRTSGGHDTDTQYF,TGTGCCAGCAGCGGTAGGACTAGCGGGGGACATGACACAGATACGCAGTATTTT
.,TRBV4-3,TRBJ2-7,17,TRBD2,CASSQSIDPSGGAEQYF,TGCGCCAGCAGCCAATCCATCGACCCTAGCGGGGGGGCCGAGCAGTACTTC
once,TRBV7-9,TRBJ2-2,16,TRBD2,CASSIGLAGGSGELFF,TGTGCCAGCAGCATCGGACTAGCGGGGGGGTCCGGGGAGCTGTTTTTT
.,TRBV5-1,TRBJ1-1,15,TRBD1,CASSSGTGPNTEAFF,TGCGCCAGCAGTTCCGGGACAGGCCCGAACACTGAAGCTTTCTTT
once,TRBV2,TRBJ1-3,15,.,CASSGTSRSGNTIYF,TGTGCCAGCAGCGGGACTTCCCGCTCTGGAAACACCATATATTTT
.,TRBV12-5,TRBJ2-6,19,.,CASVSDKLGRSSGANVLTF,TGTGCTAGTGTCTCGGATAAGTTGGGGAGAAGCTCTGGGGCCAACGTCCTGACTTTC
.,TRBV27,TRBJ1-1,13,TRBD1,CASMQGGNTEAFF,TGTGCCAGCATGCAGGGGGGAAACACTGAAGCTTTCTTT
.,TRBV6-4,TRBJ2-1,14,TRBD2,CASSGTSGGNEQFF,TGTGCCAGCAGTGGGACTAGCGGGGGAAATGAGCAGTTCTTC
.,TRBV4-1,TRBJ2-1,20,TRBD2,CASSQPLGLAGPSSYNEQFF,TGCGCCAGCAGCCAACCACTCGGACTAGCGGGGCCGAGCTCCTACAATGAGCAGTTCTTC
.,TRBV19,TRBJ2-7,14,TRBD1,CASSMGDRDYEQYF,TGTGCCAGTAGTATGGGCGACAGGGACTACGAGCAGTACTTC
few,TRBV21-1,TRBJ1-1,16,.,CASSKPQGRGNTEAFF,TGTGCCAGCAGCAAACCCCAGGGTAGGGGCAACACTGAAGCTTTCTTT
few,TRBV28,TRBJ2-7,11,.,CASRGGYEQYF,TGTGCCAGCAGGGGAGGCTACGAGCAGTACTTC
.,TRBV18,TRBJ2-1,16,TRBD1,CASSPPGQVSVNEQFF,TGTGCCAGCTCACCTCCGGGACAGGTCTCGGTCAATGAGCAGTTCTTC
once,TRBV5-8,TRBJ2-5,15,TRBD2,CAIGLAGTVGETQYF,TGTGCCATCGGACTAGCGGGGACGGTGGGGGAGACCCAGTACTTC
.,TRBV5-5,TRBJ1-4,13,.,CASSLLTNEKLFF,TGTGCCAGCAGCCTGTTAACTAATGAAAAACTGTTTTTT
.,TRBV5-1,TRBJ1-1,16,TRBD1,CASSGPGQGSGTEAFF,TGCGCCAGCAGCGGTCCGGGACAGGGAAGTGGCACTGAAGCTTTCTTT
.,TRBV7-9,TRBJ2-1,14,TRBD1,CASSLSPGTGKQFF,TGTGCCAGCAGCTTGTCCCCCGGGACAGGTAAGCAGTTCTTC
.,TRBV9,TRBJ1-1,13,.,CASSRQPNTEAFF,TGTGCCAGCAGCCGACAGCCGAACACTGAAGCTTTCTTT
.,TRBV27,TRBJ2-3,14,.,CASSTGSGTDTQYF,TGTGCCAGCAGTACAGGGTCAGGCACAGATACGCAGTATTTT
many,TRBV5-8,TRBJ2-3,16,TRBD2,CASSSGLAGDSDTQYF,TGTGCCAGCAGCTCCGGACTAGCGGGGGACTCAGATACGCAGTATTTT
.,TRBV19,TRBJ1-6,15,TRBD1,CASIFGTGINSPLHF,TGTGCCAGTATCTTTGGGACAGGGATAAATTCACCCCTCCACTTT
.,TRBV7-9,TRBJ2-5,11,.,CASSSTGNKYF,TGTGCCAGCAGCTCCACCGGGAACAAGTACTTC
.,TRBV1,TRBJ2-1,17,.,CTSSQERSGGARDEQFF,TGCACCAGCAGCCAAGAACGGAGCGGGGGGGCTAGGGATGAGCAGTTCTTC
once,TRBV19,TRBJ2-1,15,TRBD2,CASSDSGGTYNEQFF,TGTGCCAGTAGCGATAGCGGGGGGACCTACAATGAGCAGTTCTTC
.,TRBV6-1,TRBJ2-1,17,TRBD2,CASSEKRGAFSYNEQFF,TGTGCCAGCAGTGAAAAGCGGGGGGCCTTCTCCTACAATGAGCAGTTCTTC
.,TRBV4-1,TRBJ2-1,15,TRBD2,CASSLRTSSDNEQFF,TGCGCCAGCAGCCTGCGGACTAGTAGCGACAATGAGCAGTTCTTC
.,TRBV7-9,TRBJ2-3,14,.,CASSSVWGVDTQYF,TGTGCCAGCAGCTCCGTGTGGGGCGTGGATACGCAGTATTTT
.,TRBV5-1,TRBJ2-7,16,TRBD1,CASLSSYRGEVDEQYF,TGCGCCAGCCTTTCTTCGTACAGGGGGGAAGTGGACGAGCAGTACTTC
once,TRBV2,TRBJ1-2,13,.,CASSVSMSYGYTF,TGTGCCAGCAGTGTATCGATGAGCTATGGCTACACCTTC
.,TRBV5-1,TRBJ2-5,15,TRBD1,CASSSDQGAQETQYF,TGCGCCAGCAGCTCCGATCAGGGGGCACAAGAGACCCAGTACTTC